Listed below are T cell receptor beta chains from one sample, sequenced in a study of blood T cell repertoires in COVID-19. Using immunoSEQ multiplex PCR, the repertoire was profiled, and TCRdb retains in-frame clones only, with some absent. The data hold about 150,000 clones, with about 90% observed a single time. Sequencing used peripheral blood. These receptors were taken from a man aged 50 to 59 with acute or convalescent COVID-19. The conserved cysteine and the conserved F or W are not part of the CDR3 here. Fields, in order: J gene, CDR3 length, V gene, CDR3 protein.

TRBJ1-5,13,TRBV7-2,ASSDRAYSNQPQH
TRBJ1-4,13,TRBV27,ASSFLGATNEKLF
TRBJ1-6,14,TRBV5-6,ASSLYPGAYNSPLH
TRBJ1-5,13,TRBV5-1,ASSLVGGSNQPQH
TRBJ1-5,13,TRBV15,ATSRGGQGNQPQH
TRBJ2-4,15,TRBV18,ASSPPTAQGARNIQY
TRBJ1-2,12,TRBV27,ASSTDRPYYGYT
TRBJ2-2,10,TRBV27,ASRLDTGELF
TRBJ2-3,16,TRBV4-1,ASSQGLAGGPSTDTQY
TRBJ2-5,16,TRBV9,ASSVATSDRGQAETQY
TRBJ2-1,13,TRBV19,ASSIRPSSYNEQF
TRBJ2-7,15,TRBV11-2,ASSPHWGGGLSYEQY
TRBJ2-7,13,TRBV7-2,ASSLGQGGHYEQY
TRBJ2-1,13,TRBV7-3,ASSLMGSSYNEQF
TRBJ1-2,13,TRBV19,ASSISPRGYYGYT
TRBJ1-1,11,TRBV19,ASSMAGITEAF
TRBJ1-1,11,TRBV24-1,ATSEYEDTEAF
TRBJ1-3,14,TRBV24-1,ATRPLDRGNRNTIY
TRBJ2-1,11,TRBV10-3,ASLGRLQGEQF
TRBJ1-4,15,TRBV4-1,ASSQDWDRGTNEKLF
TRBJ1-2,10,TRBV2,ASSGQDTGYT
TRBJ2-1,13,TRBV3-1/TRBV3-2,ASSQGGTGDNEQF
TRBJ1-2,12,TRBV5-1,ASSEYRTAYGYT